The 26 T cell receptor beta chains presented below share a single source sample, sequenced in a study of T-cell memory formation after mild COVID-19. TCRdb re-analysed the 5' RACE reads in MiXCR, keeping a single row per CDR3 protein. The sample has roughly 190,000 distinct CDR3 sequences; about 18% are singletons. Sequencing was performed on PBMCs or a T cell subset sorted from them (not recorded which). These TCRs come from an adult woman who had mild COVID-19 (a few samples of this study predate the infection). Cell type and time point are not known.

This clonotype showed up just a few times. The CDR3 DNA reads as TGTGCCAGCAGCTTCTTCCCCGAGGACGAGCAGTACTTC. Translated: CASSFFPEDEQYF. The chain is built from TRBV7-2 and TRBJ2-7; D unclear. The V and J ends lost 3 bases and 5 bases respectively, with 11 bases between them. This CDR3 is 13 amino acids long. Germline V CDR1 and CDR2: SGHTA, FQGNSA.

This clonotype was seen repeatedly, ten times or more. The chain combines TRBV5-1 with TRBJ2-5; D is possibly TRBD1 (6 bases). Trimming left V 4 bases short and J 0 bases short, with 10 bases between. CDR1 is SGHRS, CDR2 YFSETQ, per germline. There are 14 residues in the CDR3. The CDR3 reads CASSERTDQETQYF. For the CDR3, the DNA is TGCGCCAGCAGCGAGAGGACAGACCAAGAGACCCAGTACTTC.

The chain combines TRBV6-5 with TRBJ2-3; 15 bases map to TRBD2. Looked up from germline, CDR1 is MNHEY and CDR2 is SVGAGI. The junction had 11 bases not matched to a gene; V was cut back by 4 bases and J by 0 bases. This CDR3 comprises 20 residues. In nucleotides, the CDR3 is TGTGCCAGCAGTTCCCGGACAGGGACTAGCGGGAGGACCAGCACAGATACGCAGTATTTT. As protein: CASSSRTGTSGRTSTDTQYF.

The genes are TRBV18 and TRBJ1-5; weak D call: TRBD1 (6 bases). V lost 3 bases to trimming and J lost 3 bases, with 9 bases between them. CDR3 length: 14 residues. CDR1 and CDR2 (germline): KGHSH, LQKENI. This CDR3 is CASSPGGPNQPQHF. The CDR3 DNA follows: TGTGCCAGCTCACCGGGGGGCCCCAATCAGCCCCAGCATTTT.

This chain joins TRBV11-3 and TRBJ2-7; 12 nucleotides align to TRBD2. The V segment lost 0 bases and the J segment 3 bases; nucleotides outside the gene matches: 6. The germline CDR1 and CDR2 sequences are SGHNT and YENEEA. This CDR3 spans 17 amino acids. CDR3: CASSLDYATSGSYEQYF. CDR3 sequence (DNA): TGTGCCAGCAGCTTAGATTACGCGACTAGCGGGAGCTACGAGCAGTACTTC.

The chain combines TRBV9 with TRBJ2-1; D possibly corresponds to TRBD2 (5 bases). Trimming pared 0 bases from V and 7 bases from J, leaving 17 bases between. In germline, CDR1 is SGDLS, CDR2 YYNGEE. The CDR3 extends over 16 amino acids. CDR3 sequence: CASSVGLARRINEQFF. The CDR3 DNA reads TGTGCCAGCAGCGTAGGCCTAGCCCGCAGGATTAATGAGCAGTTCTTC.

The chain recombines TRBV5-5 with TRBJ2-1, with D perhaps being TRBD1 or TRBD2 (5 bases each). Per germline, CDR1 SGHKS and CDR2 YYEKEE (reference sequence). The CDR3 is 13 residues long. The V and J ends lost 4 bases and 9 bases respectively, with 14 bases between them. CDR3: CASSRDPMGEQFF. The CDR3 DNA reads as TGTGCCAGCAGCCGGGACCCCATGGGTGAGCAGTTCTTC.

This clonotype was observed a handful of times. For the CDR3, the DNA is TGTGCCAGCAGCGCCCGGGTTTCGTCCTACGAGCAGTACTTC. Translating it yields CASSARVSSYEQYF. The chain has TRBV7-8 and TRBJ2-7; the D is unclear. Germline-derived CDR1 and CDR2 are SGHVS and FQNEAQ. Trimming stripped 5 bases from V and 1 base from J, with 12 bases between. CDR3 length equals 14 residues.

The CDR3 spells CASSPSDREETQYF. In nucleotides, the CDR3 is TGTGCCAGCTCACCCTCGGATAGGGAAGAGACCCAGTACTTC. This rearrangement joins TRBV18 to TRBJ2-5; D is unresolved. Looked up from germline, CDR1 is KGHSH and CDR2 is LQKENI. The CDR3 is 14 amino acids. V was shortened by 3 bases and J by 3 bases, with 11 bases between the two germline ends.

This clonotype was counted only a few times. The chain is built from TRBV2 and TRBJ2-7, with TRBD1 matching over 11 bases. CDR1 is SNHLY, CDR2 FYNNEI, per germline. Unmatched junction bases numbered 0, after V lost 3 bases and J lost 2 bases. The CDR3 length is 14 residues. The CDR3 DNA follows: TGTGCCAGCAGTGAGGGACAGGGGGCCTACGAGCAGTACTTC. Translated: CASSEGQGAYEQYF. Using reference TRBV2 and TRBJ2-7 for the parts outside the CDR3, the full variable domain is EPEVTQTPSHQVTQMGQEVILRCVPISNHLYFYWYRQILGQKVEFLVSFYNNEISEKSEIFDDQFSVERPDGSNFTLKIRSTKLEDSAMYFCASSEGQGAYEQYFGPGTRLTVT.

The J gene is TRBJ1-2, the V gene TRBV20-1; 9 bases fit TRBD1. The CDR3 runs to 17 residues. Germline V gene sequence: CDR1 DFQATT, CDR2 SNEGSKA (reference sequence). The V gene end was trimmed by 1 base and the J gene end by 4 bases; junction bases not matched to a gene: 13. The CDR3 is CSARGWGQGRHGYGYTF. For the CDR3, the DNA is TGCAGTGCTAGAGGTTGGGGACAGGGCCGTCACGGCTATGGCTACACCTTC.

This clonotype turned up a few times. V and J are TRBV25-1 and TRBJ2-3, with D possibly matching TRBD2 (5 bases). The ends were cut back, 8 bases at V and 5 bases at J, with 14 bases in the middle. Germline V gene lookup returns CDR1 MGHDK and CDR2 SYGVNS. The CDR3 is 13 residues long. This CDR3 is CASQRSPQDTQYF. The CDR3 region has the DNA TGTGCCAGCCAGCGGAGCCCCCAAGATACGCAGTATTTT.

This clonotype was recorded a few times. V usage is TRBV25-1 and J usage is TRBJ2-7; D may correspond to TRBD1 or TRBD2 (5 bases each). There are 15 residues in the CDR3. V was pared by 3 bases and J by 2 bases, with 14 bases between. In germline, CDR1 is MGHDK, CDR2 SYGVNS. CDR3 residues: CASSDSGTGAYEQYF. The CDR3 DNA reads TGTGCCAGCAGTGACTCCGGGACCGGAGCCTACGAGCAGTACTTC.

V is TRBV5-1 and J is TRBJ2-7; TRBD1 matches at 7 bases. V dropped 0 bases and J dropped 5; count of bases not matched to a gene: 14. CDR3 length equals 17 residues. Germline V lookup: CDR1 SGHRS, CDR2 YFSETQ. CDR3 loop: CASSLGHRGIRLNEQYF. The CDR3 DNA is TGCGCCAGCAGCTTGGGGCACAGGGGCATAAGGTTGAACGAGCAGTACTTC. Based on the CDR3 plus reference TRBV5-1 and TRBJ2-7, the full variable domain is KAGVTQTPRYLIKTRGQQVTLSCSPISGHRSVSWYQQTPGQGLQFLFEYFSETQRNKGNFPGRFSGRQFSNSRSEMNVSTLELGDSALYLCASSLGHRGIRLNEQYFGPGTRLTVT.

CDR3 amino acids: CASSLANLATGELFF. The CDR3 DNA follows: TGTGCCAGCAGCTTAGCGAACCTGGCCACCGGGGAGCTGTTTTTT. The V call is TRBV7-8, the J call TRBJ2-2; D is unresolved. From germline, CDR1 is SGHVS and CDR2 FQNEAQ. V was clipped by 0 bases and J by 4 bases, with 9 bases between them. CDR3 length: 15 residues.

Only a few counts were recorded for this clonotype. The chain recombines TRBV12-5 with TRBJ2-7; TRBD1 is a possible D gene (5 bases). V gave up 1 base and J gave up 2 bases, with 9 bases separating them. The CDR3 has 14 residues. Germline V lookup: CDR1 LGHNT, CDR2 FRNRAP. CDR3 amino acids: CASGLATGAYEQYF. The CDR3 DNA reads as TGTGCTAGTGGTTTGGCTACAGGAGCCTACGAGCAGTACTTC.

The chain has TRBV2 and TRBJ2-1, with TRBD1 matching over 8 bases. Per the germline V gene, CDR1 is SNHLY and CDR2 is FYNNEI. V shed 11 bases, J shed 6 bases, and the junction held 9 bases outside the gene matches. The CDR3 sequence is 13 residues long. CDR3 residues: CAASRQGINEQFF. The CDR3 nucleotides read TGTGCCGCCAGTCGACAGGGGATCAATGAGCAGTTCTTC.

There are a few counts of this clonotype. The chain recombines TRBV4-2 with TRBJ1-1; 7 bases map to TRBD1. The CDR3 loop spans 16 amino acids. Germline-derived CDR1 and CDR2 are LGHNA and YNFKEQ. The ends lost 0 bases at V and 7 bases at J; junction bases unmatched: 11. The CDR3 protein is CASSQESRGLENEAFF. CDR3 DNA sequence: TGTGCCAGCAGCCAAGAAAGCAGGGGGTTGGAGAATGAAGCTTTCTTT.

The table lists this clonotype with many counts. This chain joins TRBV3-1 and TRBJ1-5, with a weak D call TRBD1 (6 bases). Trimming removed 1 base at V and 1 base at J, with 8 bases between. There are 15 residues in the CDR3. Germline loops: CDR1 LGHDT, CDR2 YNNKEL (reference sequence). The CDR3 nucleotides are TGTGCCAGCAGCCAAGGGCAGGGGAGCAATCAGCCCCAGCATTTT. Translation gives CASSQGQGSNQPQHF.

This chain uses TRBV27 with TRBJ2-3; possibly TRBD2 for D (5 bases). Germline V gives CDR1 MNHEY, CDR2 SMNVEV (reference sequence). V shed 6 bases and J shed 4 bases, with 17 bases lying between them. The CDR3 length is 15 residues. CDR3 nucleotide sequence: TGTGCCAGCAGCCCCCATGGGGAGTATGCAGATACGCAGTATTTT. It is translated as CASSPHGEYADTQYF.

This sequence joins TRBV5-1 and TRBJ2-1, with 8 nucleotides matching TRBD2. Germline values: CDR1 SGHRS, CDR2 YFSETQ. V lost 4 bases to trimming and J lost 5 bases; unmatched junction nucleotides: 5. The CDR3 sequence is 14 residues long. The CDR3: CASSIGTRDNEQFF. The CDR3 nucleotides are TGCGCCAGCAGCATTGGGACTAGGGACAATGAGCAGTTCTTC.

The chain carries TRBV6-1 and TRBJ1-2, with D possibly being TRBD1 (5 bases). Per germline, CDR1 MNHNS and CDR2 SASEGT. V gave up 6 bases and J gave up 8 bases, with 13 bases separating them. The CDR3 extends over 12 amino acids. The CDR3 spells CASSDRLSGYTF. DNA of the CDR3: TGTGCCAGCAGCGACAGATTATCGGGCTACACCTTC.

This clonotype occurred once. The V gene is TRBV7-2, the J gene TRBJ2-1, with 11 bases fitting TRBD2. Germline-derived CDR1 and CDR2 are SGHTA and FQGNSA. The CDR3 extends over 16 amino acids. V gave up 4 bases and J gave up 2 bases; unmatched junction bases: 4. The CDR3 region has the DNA TGTGCCAGCAGCTCCTCACTAGCGGGAGCCTACAATGAGCAGTTCTTC. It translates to CASSSSLAGAYNEQFF.

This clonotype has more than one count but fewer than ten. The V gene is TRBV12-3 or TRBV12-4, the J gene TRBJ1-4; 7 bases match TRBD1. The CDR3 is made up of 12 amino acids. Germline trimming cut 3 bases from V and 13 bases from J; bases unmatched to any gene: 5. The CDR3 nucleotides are TGTGCCAGCAGTTTTCGAACAGGGGTACTGTTTTTT. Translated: CASSFRTGVLFF.

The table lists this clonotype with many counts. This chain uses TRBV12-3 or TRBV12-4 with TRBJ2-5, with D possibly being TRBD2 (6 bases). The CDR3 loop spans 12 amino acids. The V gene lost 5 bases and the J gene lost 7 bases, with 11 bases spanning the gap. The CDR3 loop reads CASSRTIGTQYF. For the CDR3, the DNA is TGTGCCAGCAGTCGGACTATCGGGACCCAGTACTTC.

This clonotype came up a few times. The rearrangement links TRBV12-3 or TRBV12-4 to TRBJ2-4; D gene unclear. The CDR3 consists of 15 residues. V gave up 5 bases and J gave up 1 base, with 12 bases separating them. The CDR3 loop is CASSVKGLAKNIQYF. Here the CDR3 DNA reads TGTGCCAGCAGTGTTAAGGGCCTGGCCAAAAACATTCAGTACTTC.